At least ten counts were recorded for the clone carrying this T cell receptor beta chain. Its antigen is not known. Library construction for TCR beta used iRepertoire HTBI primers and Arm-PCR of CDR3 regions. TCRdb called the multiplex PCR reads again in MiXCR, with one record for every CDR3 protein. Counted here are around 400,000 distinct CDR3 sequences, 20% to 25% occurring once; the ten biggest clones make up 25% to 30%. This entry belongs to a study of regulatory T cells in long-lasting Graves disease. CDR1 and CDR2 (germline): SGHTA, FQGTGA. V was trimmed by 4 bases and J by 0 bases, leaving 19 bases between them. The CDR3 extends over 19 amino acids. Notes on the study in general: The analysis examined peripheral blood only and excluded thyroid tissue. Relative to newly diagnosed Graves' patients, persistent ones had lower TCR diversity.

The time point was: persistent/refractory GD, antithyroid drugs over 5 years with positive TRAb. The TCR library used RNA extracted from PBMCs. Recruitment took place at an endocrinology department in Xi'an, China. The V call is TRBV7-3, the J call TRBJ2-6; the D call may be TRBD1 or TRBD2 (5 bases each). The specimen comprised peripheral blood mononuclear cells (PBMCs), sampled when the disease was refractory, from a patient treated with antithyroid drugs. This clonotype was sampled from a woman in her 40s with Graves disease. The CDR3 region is CASSSPPAGSNSGANVLTF. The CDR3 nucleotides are TGTGCCAGCAGCTCCCCACCGGCAGGGAGTAACTCTGGGGCCAACGTCCTGACTTTC.